The rows below give T cell receptor beta chains drawn from one sample of a study of control samples from healthy donors and cancer patients. Repertoires were generated with immunoSEQ multiplex PCR, while TCRdb's copy carries only in-frame clones and drops some. The table lists about 98,000 clones, around 92% of them singletons. Specimen: blood. These receptors were obtained from a young woman in good health. Both conserved end residues are part of each CDR3. The order of the fields is D gene, V gene, J gene, clone size, CDR3 DNA, CDR3 protein. A D gene is named only where the DNA matches it firmly. A clone size is listed for some rows: how often the clone was seen (once, few, many), or a class if it is expanded.

>TRBD1|TRBV28|TRBJ1-1|NA
TGTGCCAGCAGCCTGACAGGGGTCGGAGCTGAAGCTTTCTTT
CASSLTGVGAEAFF
>NA|TRBV4-1|TRBJ1-5|NA
TGCGCCAGCAGCCAAGATCGGGCGGGGATGTTCGGTCAGCCCCAGCATTTT
CASSQDRAGMFGQPQHF
>TRBD2|TRBV5-1|TRBJ2-5|NA
TGCGCCAGCAGCTTTTTAGCGGGGGGGGACACCGAGACCCAGTACTTC
CASSFLAGGDTETQYF
>TRBD2|TRBV20-1|TRBJ2-7|NA
TGCAGTGCTAGTGCCGCGACTAGCGGTAGCTTCGAGCAGTACTTC
CSASAATSGSFEQYF
>NA|TRBV5-1|TRBJ2-5|NA
TGCGCCAGCAGCGGCGGCCATGGGGGGCAAGAGACCCAGTACTTC
CASSGGHGGQETQYF
>NA|TRBV11-3|TRBJ1-1|NA
TGTGCCAGCAGCTATCCGGGACACTTGAACACTGAAGCTTTCTTT
CASSYPGHLNTEAFF
>NA|TRBV6-5|TRBJ1-3|NA
TGTGCCAGCACCCCGATTCGCTCCTCTGGAAACACCATATATTTT
CASTPIRSSGNTIYF
>NA|TRBV12-3/TRBV12-4|TRBJ2-3|NA
TGTGCCAGCAGGAACGGGGCCACAGATACGCAGTATTTT
CASRNGATDTQYF
>NA|TRBV7-2|TRBJ2-2|NA
TGTGCCAGCAGCTCGGGACCGAACACCGGGGAGCTGTTTTTT
CASSSGPNTGELFF
>NA|TRBV15|TRBJ1-1|NA
TGTGCCACCAGCAGAGAAGCAGGTTGGTCCACTGAAGCTTTCTTT
CATSREAGWSTEAFF
>TRBD1|TRBV15|TRBJ1-5|once
TGTGCCACCAGCACAACAGGGGAATGGGATCAGCCCCAGCATTTT
CATSTTGEWDQPQHF
>NA|TRBV19|TRBJ1-1|few
TGTGCCAGTAGCCCTTCCGGGGGGCTATTGATTGCGAACACTGAAGCTTTCTTT
CASSPSGGLLIANTEAFF
>TRBD2|TRBV4-1|TRBJ2-1|NA
TGCGCCAGCAGCCAGGGACTAGCGGGGGGTAGAGATGAGCAGTTCTTC
CASSQGLAGGRDEQFF
>NA|TRBV24-1|TRBJ2-1|NA
TGTGCCACCAGTGGGGGCCTCTACAATGAGCAGTTCTTC
CATSGGLYNEQFF
>NA|TRBV9|TRBJ1-5|NA
TGTGCCAGCTCCGTGGGGGGCGTTTATCAGCCCCAGCATTTT
CASSVGGVYQPQHF
>TRBD2|TRBV27|TRBJ2-2|NA
TGTGCCAGCAGTCTAACGGGGGGGATGATCACCGGGGAGCTGTTTTTT
CASSLTGGMITGELFF
>TRBD1|TRBV24-1|TRBJ2-2|NA
TGTGCCACCAGTGATTTCAGGGACAGGGGAATCGGGGAGCTGTTTTTT
CATSDFRDRGIGELFF
>NA|TRBV4-2|TRBJ1-1|NA
TGTGCCAGCAGCCCACTCGGTAAGGAGAACACTGAAGCTTTCTTT
CASSPLGKENTEAFF
>TRBD1|TRBV29-1|TRBJ2-1|NA
TGCAGCGTTGAATCGCGGACAGGGGCGAAATTATACAATGAGCAGTTCTTC
CSVESRTGAKLYNEQFF
>TRBD1|TRBV14|TRBJ1-2|once
TGTGCCAGCAGCCCCGAATTGACAGGGCCTGGCTACACCTTC
CASSPELTGPGYTF
>TRBD1|TRBV6-5|TRBJ2-7|NA
TGTGCCAGCAGAGTTTACGGGACAGACTACGAGCAGTACTTC
CASRVYGTDYEQYF
>TRBD1|TRBV6-5|TRBJ1-1|NA
TGTGCCAGCACGGAGGGGGCTGCGAACACTGAAGCTTTCTTT
CASTEGAANTEAFF
>NA|TRBV10-1|TRBJ1-2|NA
TGCGCCAGCTGTCGGGAAGAGGAATTGGGTAACTATGGCTACACCTTC
CASCREEELGNYGYTF
>NA|TRBV6-6|TRBJ2-1|few
TGTGCCAGCAGATCAGAGGGTGGTTCCTACAATGAGCAGTTCTTC
CASRSEGGSYNEQFF
>NA|TRBV30|TRBJ1-2|NA
TGTGCCTGGAAGGAGGGCTACACCTTC
CAWKEGYTF
>NA|TRBV14|TRBJ1-3|NA
TGTGCCAGCAGCCGACAGACAGCCCAGACGTCATCTGGAAACACCATATATTTT
CASSRQTAQTSSGNTIYF
>TRBD1|TRBV27|TRBJ1-2|NA
TGTGCCAGCAGTTTAGGATCCAGGGGGTACGGCTACACCTTC
CASSLGSRGYGYTF
>NA|TRBV19|TRBJ1-2|once
TGTGCCAGTAGTAACCGGGCCTCTTCCCGGGTCGGTAGCTACACCTTC
CASSNRASSRVGSYTF
>TRBD1|TRBV7-8|TRBJ1-2|NA
TGTGCCAGCAGCCGACTTACGCGACAGGGACAAGAAAGTGGCTACACCTTC
CASSRLTRQGQESGYTF
>NA|TRBV18|TRBJ2-5|NA
TGTGCCAGCTCAGGGGACGAGCGAGGAGAGACCCAGTACTTC
CASSGDERGETQYF
>NA|TRBV14|TRBJ2-7|NA
TGTGCCAGCAGCCAAGTGTCGGGACGCCTCTCCTACGAGCAGTACTTC
CASSQVSGRLSYEQYF
>TRBD1|TRBV6-5|TRBJ2-5|NA
TGTGCCAGCAAAGTAGGGGGCGGGGAGACCCAGTACTTC
CASKVGGGETQYF
>NA|TRBV2|TRBJ1-4|NA
TGTGCCAGCACCAGGGAGATGTTGGCTAATGAAAAACTGTTTTTT
CASTREMLANEKLFF
>TRBD1|TRBV11-3|TRBJ2-1|NA
TGTGCCAGCAGCCGGGGACAGGGAATCTCCTACAATGAGCAGTTCTTC
CASSRGQGISYNEQFF
>NA|TRBV29-1|TRBJ1-3|few
TGCAGCGTTGGGTACCCGTCTGGAAACACCATATATTTT
CSVGYPSGNTIYF
>TRBD2|TRBV4-2|TRBJ2-1|NA
TGTGCCAGCAGCCAAGGGCTAGCGGGAGGGCTGGATGAGCAGTTCTTC
CASSQGLAGGLDEQFF
>NA|TRBV2|TRBJ2-1|once
TGTGCCAGCAGTGAAGCCTGGGGGCGGAATGAGCAGTTCTTC
CASSEAWGRNEQFF
>TRBD2|TRBV5-6|TRBJ2-1|NA
TGTGCCAGCAGCTCGGGACTAGGGATTTACAATGAGCAGTTCTTC
CASSSGLGIYNEQFF
>NA|TRBV2|TRBJ1-1|NA
TGTGCCACCCAGGATCCCCTAACTCTGGACCGAATGAACACTGAAGCTTTCTTT
CATQDPLTLDRMNTEAFF
>NA|TRBV7-2|TRBJ2-3|NA
TGTGCCAGCAGTAGCCCCCGGGCTAGCGTAGATACGCAGTATTTT
CASSSPRASVDTQYF
>TRBD2|TRBV7-2|TRBJ2-7|NA
TGTGCCAGCACAGGACTAGGTGACCTCGGGCAGTACTTC
CASTGLGDLGQYF
>NA|TRBV10-1|TRBJ2-2|NA
TGCGCCAGCAGCGCCGACCCGATGAACACCGGGGAGCTGTTTTTT
CASSADPMNTGELFF
>NA|TRBV18|TRBJ2-5|NA
TGTGCCAGCTCACCACAGGACGAGACCCAGTACTTC
CASSPQDETQYF
>NA|TRBV19|TRBJ1-5|NA
TGTGCCAGTAGTATACGTCTTGTGGAGGGGAAACAGCCCCAGCATTTT
CASSIRLVEGKQPQHF
>TRBD2|TRBV6-1|TRBJ2-2|NA
TGTGCCAGCAGTGCCCGGACTAGCGGCTTCACCGGGGAGCTGTTTTTT
CASSARTSGFTGELFF